Here is one T cell receptor (beta chain) with its context. The target antigen is unknown. This specimen belongs to a study of cytomegalovirus exposure and HLA in healthy donors. Study-wide context: There were about 86 million unique TCRs (from HLA-typed donors) in an early data release.

This CDR3 region has 16 residues. V was pared by 3 bases and J by 4 bases, with 9 bases of the junction left unmatched. Germline V gene data show CDR1 as SGHNT and CDR2 as YYREEE (reference sequence). Points from the study as a whole: About 87% or about 30% of the time was how often most TCR beta V segments were productive, according to an earlier analysis.

The PCR was carried out with 60 Vbeta primers and 13 Jbeta primers. Assay: immunoSEQ multiplex PCR; the TCRdb copy retains only in-frame clones and omits some. The sample has over 100,000 clones, under 85% seen once. The sequenced sample consisted of PBMCs. This receptor was identified in a middle-aged man in good health and CMV-seronegative. V and J are TRBV5-4 and TRBJ2-7, with 11 bases lining up with TRBD2. The CDR3, as DNA: TGTGCCAGCAGCTCAGGACTAGCGGGTCTTGCTTACGAGCAGTACTTC. Its protein product is CASSSGLAGLAYEQYF.